Listed below are T cell receptor beta chains from one sample, sequenced in a study of CD8 T cells in Susac syndrome. TCRdb itself ran the immunoSEQ multiplex PCR reads through MiXCR, one entry per CDR3 protein. The table includes 100,000 or so distinct CDR3 sequences, 95% detected once. Material: CD8+ T cells from PBMCs. Every receptor here comes from a human donor with Susac syndrome. Each CDR3 is given with its conserved first and last residue. The D gene is left open where the match is weak. Some rows have no size entry. The others give once, few or many, or a class for an expanded clone.

cdr3_length	j_call	d_call	clone_size	v_call	cdr3_aa	cdr3_nt
15	TRBJ2-7	TRBD1	NA	TRBV28	CASSPDRVNSYEQYF	TGTGCCAGCAGCCCGGACAGGGTGAACTCCTACGAGCAGTACTTC
13	TRBJ2-7	TRBD1	NA	TRBV29-1	CSVRGTGGGEQYF	TGCAGCGTGAGGGGGACAGGGGGCGGCGAGCAGTACTTC
12	TRBJ1-2	NA	NA	TRBV29-1	CSVVGAVYGYTF	TGCAGCGTTGTCGGCGCAGTCTATGGCTACACCTTC
14	TRBJ2-4	NA	NA	TRBV24-1	CATSDSGRTNIQYF	TGTGCCACCAGTGATTCAGGAAGAACGAACATTCAGTACTTC
12	TRBJ1-2	NA	NA	TRBV12-3/TRBV12-4	CASSFSGLGYTF	TGTGCCAGCAGTTTTTCGGGGCTCGGCTACACCTTC
16	TRBJ2-3	TRBD2	NA	TRBV20-1	CSARDSAGGGTDTQYF	TGCAGTGCTAGAGATTCGGCGGGAGGAGGCACAGATACGCAGTATTTT
15	TRBJ2-7	TRBD2	NA	TRBV3-1	CASSQERAGGPEQYF	TGTGCCAGCAGCCAAGAGAGAGCGGGAGGCCCCGAGCAGTACTTC
14	TRBJ2-7	TRBD2	NA	TRBV28	CASNSGTSLYEQYF	TGTGCCAGCAATAGTGGGACTAGTCTCTACGAGCAGTACTTC
14	TRBJ2-7	TRBD1	NA	TRBV18	CASSGTGYFYEQYF	TGTGCCAGCTCAGGGACAGGGTATTTCTACGAGCAGTACTTC
16	TRBJ2-7	NA	NA	TRBV3-1	CASSQDPQRPSYEQYF	TGTGCCAGCAGCCAAGATCCCCAGCGGCCTTCCTACGAGCAGTACTTC
16	TRBJ2-7	NA	NA	TRBV4-1	CASSQDREGQGRKQYF	TGCGCCAGCAGCCAAGATCGGGAGGGACAGGGACGAAAGCAGTACTTC
15	TRBJ2-5	NA	NA	TRBV4-1	CASSQPLEVRKTQYF	TGCGCCAGCAGCCAGCCCCTCGAGGTCCGGAAGACCCAGTACTTC
12	TRBJ1-2	NA	once	TRBV29-1	CSVWDPTYGYTF	TGCAGCGTGTGGGACCCAACTTATGGCTACACCTTC
12	TRBJ2-3	NA	NA	TRBV19	CASSIPPDTQYF	TGTGCCAGTAGTATCCCACCAGATACGCAGTATTTT
11	TRBJ2-3	NA	NA	TRBV9	CASSGANTQYF	TGTGCCAGCAGCGGGGCCAATACGCAGTATTTT
15	TRBJ2-3	TRBD2	NA	TRBV7-3	CASSFLAGDTDTQYF	TGTGCCAGCAGCTTCTTAGCGGGGGACACAGATACGCAGTATTTT
15	TRBJ2-7	TRBD2	NA	TRBV5-1	CASSLAPSGSYEQYF	TGCGCCAGCAGCTTGGCCCCTAGCGGGAGCTACGAGCAGTACTTC
15	TRBJ2-1	TRBD1	NA	TRBV13	CASSLGTGGLNEQFF	TGTGCCAGCAGCTTAGGAACAGGGGGCTTGAATGAGCAGTTCTTC
15	TRBJ1-6	NA	NA	TRBV9	CASTPTGQYNSPLHF	TGTGCCAGCACCCCCACCGGGCAGTATAATTCACCCCTCCACTTT
14	TRBJ1-3	NA	NA	TRBV9	CASSALYSGNTIYF	TGTGCCAGCAGCGCTCTTTACTCTGGAAACACCATATATTTT
13	TRBJ2-5	NA	NA	TRBV12-3/TRBV12-4	CASSYQGGGTQYF	TGTGCCAGCAGTTACCAGGGAGGGGGGACCCAGTACTTC
14	TRBJ1-1	TRBD1	NA	TRBV9	CASSLGQGYTEAFF	TGTGCCAGCAGTCTGGGACAGGGATACACTGAAGCTTTCTTT
14	TRBJ1-1	NA	NA	TRBV29-1	CSVDGTRMNTEAFF	TGCAGCGTTGACGGGACACGCATGAACACTGAAGCTTTCTTT
15	TRBJ2-7	TRBD1	NA	TRBV12-3/TRBV12-4	CASRTSGQGSYEQYF	TGTGCCAGCAGGACATCGGGACAGGGGTCTTACGAGCAGTACTTC
14	TRBJ2-2	NA	once	TRBV5-6	CASRGGPNTGELFF	TGTGCCAGCAGGGGGGGACCGAACACCGGGGAGCTGTTTTTT
14	TRBJ2-1	TRBD1	NA	TRBV20-1	CSADPGQGANEQFF	TGCAGTGCTGATCCGGGACAGGGTGCCAATGAGCAGTTCTTC
13	TRBJ2-4	NA	NA	TRBV27	CASSLDSKNIQYF	TGTGCCAGCAGTCTAGACAGTAAAAACATTCAGTACTTC
12	TRBJ1-1	NA	NA	TRBV3-1	CASGGRGTEAFF	TGTGCCAGCGGGGGGAGGGGAACTGAAGCTTTCTTT
13	TRBJ2-5	NA	NA	TRBV18	CASSPWDRETQYF	TGTGCCAGCTCACCCTGGGATCGGGAGACCCAGTACTTC
15	TRBJ1-5	TRBD1	NA	TRBV5-1	CASSPGDRVGQPQHF	TGCGCCAGCAGCCCGGGAGACAGGGTGGGTCAGCCCCAGCATTTT
13	TRBJ2-5	TRBD2	NA	TRBV19	CASRWTRGETQYF	TGTGCCAGTAGATGGACTAGAGGAGAGACCCAGTACTTC
18	TRBJ1-5	NA	NA	TRBV4-2	CASSQDNRNEVGNQPQHF	TGTGCCAGCAGCCAAGATAACAGGAATGAGGTCGGCAATCAGCCCCAGCATTTT
15	TRBJ2-7	TRBD1	NA	TRBV3-1	CASSPYPGQSYEQYF	TGTGCCAGCAGCCCTTACCCGGGACAGAGCTACGAGCAGTACTTC
15	TRBJ1-2	NA	NA	TRBV9	CASSVEEGPPDGYTF	TGTGCCAGCAGCGTAGAAGAGGGCCCCCCCGATGGCTACACCTTC
14	TRBJ2-7	NA	NA	TRBV28	CASSTYQDAYEQYF	TGTGCCAGCAGTACTTACCAGGACGCTTACGAGCAGTACTTC
14	TRBJ2-5	TRBD2	NA	TRBV15	CATSRTSGTETQYF	TGTGCCACCAGCAGGACTAGCGGGACGGAGACCCAGTACTTC
11	TRBJ2-2	NA	NA	TRBV9	CASSVDRELFF	TGTGCCAGCAGCGTAGACCGGGAGCTGTTTTTT
16	TRBJ1-1	NA	NA	TRBV23-1	CASTLIRVRGNTEAFF	TGCGCCAGCACCCTCATACGGGTCAGGGGAAACACTGAAGCTTTCTTT
13	TRBJ2-5	TRBD1	NA	TRBV15	CATSGTDLRTQYF	TGTGCCACCAGCGGGACAGATCTCAGGACCCAGTACTTC
14	TRBJ2-1	NA	NA	TRBV28	CASRRVPGYNEQFF	TGTGCCAGCAGGAGAGTACCGGGCTACAATGAGCAGTTCTTC
13	TRBJ1-4	NA	NA	TRBV4-1	CASSKTLREKLFF	TGCGCCAGCAGCAAAACATTACGCGAAAAACTGTTTTTT
16	TRBJ2-1	TRBD2	NA	TRBV20-1	CSARSIAGESYNEQFF	TGCAGTGCTCGGAGTATCGCGGGAGAATCCTACAATGAGCAGTTCTTC
13	TRBJ1-5	NA	NA	TRBV19	CASSIDFDQPQHF	TGTGCCAGTAGTATAGATTTCGATCAGCCCCAGCATTTT
14	TRBJ2-7	TRBD1	NA	TRBV25-1	CASSVGQGAYEQYF	TGTGCCAGCAGTGTGGGACAGGGGGCCTACGAGCAGTACTTC
11	TRBJ2-7	NA	once	TRBV5-5	CASSWDYEQYF	TGTGCCAGCAGCTGGGACTACGAGCAGTACTTC
13	TRBJ1-2	NA	few	TRBV7-3	CASSFGGLDGYTF	TGTGCCAGCAGCTTCGGGGGGTTGGATGGCTACACCTTC